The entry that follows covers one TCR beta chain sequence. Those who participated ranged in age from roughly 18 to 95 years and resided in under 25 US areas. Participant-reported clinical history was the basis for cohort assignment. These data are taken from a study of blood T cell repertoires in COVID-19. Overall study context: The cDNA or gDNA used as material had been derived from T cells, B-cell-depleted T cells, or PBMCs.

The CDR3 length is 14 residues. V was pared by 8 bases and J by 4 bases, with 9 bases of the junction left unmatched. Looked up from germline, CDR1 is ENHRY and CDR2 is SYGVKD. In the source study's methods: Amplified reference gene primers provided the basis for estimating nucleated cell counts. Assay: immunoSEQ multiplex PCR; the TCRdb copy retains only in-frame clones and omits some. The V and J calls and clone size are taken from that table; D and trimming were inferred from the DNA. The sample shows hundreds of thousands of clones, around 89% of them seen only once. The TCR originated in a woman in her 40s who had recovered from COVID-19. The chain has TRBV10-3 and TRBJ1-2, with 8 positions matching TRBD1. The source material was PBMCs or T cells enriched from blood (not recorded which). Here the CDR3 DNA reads TGTGCCATCCAACAGGGGGTCGACGGCTATGGCTACACCTTC. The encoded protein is CAIQQGVDGYGYTF.